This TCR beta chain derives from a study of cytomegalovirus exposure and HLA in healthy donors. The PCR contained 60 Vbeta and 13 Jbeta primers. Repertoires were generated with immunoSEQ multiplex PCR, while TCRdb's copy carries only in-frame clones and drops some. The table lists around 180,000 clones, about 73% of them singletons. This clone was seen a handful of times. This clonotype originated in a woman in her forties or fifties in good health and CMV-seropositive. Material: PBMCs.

CDR3 loop: CASSFSGETEAFF. DNA for the CDR3: TGTGCCAGCAGCTTTTCAGGGGAGACTGAAGCTTTCTTT. The V call is TRBV11-3, the J call TRBJ1-1, with D perhaps matching TRBD1 (6 bases). The CDR3 loop spans 13 amino acids. CDR1 SGHNT and CDR2 YENEEA come from the germline V gene. V was clipped by 3 bases and J by 5 bases, with 10 bases between them.